This T cell receptor (beta chain) was profiled in a study of cytomegalovirus exposure and HLA in healthy donors (dated 2017 in TCRdb). Describing the broader study: A later analysis indicated that the 110 or so validation repertoires were generated on the platform also employed for the approximately 670 repertoires of the first cohort. Besides the first cohort of some 670 subjects, a separate validation cohort made up of around 120 different subjects was used. To predict cytomegalovirus infection status, the study combined high-throughput TCR immunosequencing, statistical association of individual TCRs with disease status, and machine learning. The aim of the study was to test whether cataloging public T cell receptors could identify signatures of past pathogen exposure.

The junction carries 9 bases between V and J, which are trimmed by 2 bases and 1 base respectively. According to the germline V gene, CDR1 reads MDHEN and CDR2 reads SYDVKM. The CDR3 contains 14 residues, cysteine and phenylalanine counted. The entry retains the CDR3 DNA only, 42 bases that are in frame from base 1. A remark on this clone: Its antigen remains undetermined. Base qualities were left out, and no much larger clone turns up one base away.

Separate from the approximately 670-subject first cohort, the validation cohort of 120 subjects was the group to which the donors belonged. Study-level results and caveats: All 120 or so repertoires were used to score co-occurrence in the validation cohort in a later analysis, because that analysis had no HLA typing for the cohort. In a later analysis, TCRs clustered in the first cohort were found to also tend to co-occur in the 120 or so validation repertoires, with 94% of cluster scores above 0. Cytomegalovirus status was reported to be diagnosed by the classifier with high specificity and sensitivity in both the original and validation cohorts. The authors suggested that the approach could potentially be extended to other disease states and immunological phenotypes. While some public TCRs were present in many individuals, most TCR sequences turned up only very rarely across donors. Three of the identified cytomegalovirus-associated TCR beta chains were confirmed in vitro to be specific for cytomegalovirus antigens. The study listed 164 TCR beta chains as associated with cytomegalovirus.

The library was obtained by the immunoSEQ multiplex PCR assay. The authors processed their data as follows. A statistical classification framework was built to diagnose cytomegalovirus status from the catalog of TCR beta chain sequences. TCRdb mirrors the immuneACCESS table, restricted to in-frame sequences. Some clones are absent from its copies; in checked studies, under half trace to an unresolved V gene, and the reason for the others is unknown. The V and J calls and clone size were taken over from that table, and D and trimming were inferred from the DNA. Within this sample are 67,000 or so clones, with around 95% of them counted one time only. The top ten clones comprise about 1.5% of the sample.

The rearranged chain carries TRBV28 and TRBJ2-7; no confident D gene assignment can be made. The receptor was derived from a man aged 18 to 30 in good health and CMV-seropositive. The sample consisted of PBMCs. The CDR3 region reads CASSLPPISYEQYF. The nucleotides read TGTGCCAGCAGTTTACCCCCTATTTCCTACGAGCAGTACTTC.